This is a list of T cell receptor beta chains from one sample in a study of blood T cell repertoires in COVID-19. Method: immunoSEQ multiplex PCR; TCRdb's copy keeps in-frame clones and lacks some. Of about 200,000 clones in the sample, about four fifths are singletons; the top ten hold around 2.5%. The sample taken for sequencing was peripheral blood. These receptors all stem from a middle-aged woman with active or convalescent COVID-19. Each CDR3 is given with its conserved first and last residue. The order of the fields is V gene, clone size, J gene, D gene, CDR3 protein, CDR3 DNA. The D gene is left open where the match is weak. The listing skips clone size in some rows; elsewhere it reads once, few, many or a size class.

TRBV15	-	TRBJ2-7	-	CATSRPILGGARKQYF	TGTGCCACCAGCAGACCAATACTGGGGGGGGCTAGAAAGCAGTACTTC
TRBV19	-	TRBJ2-7	TRBD1	CASSSETGAISEQYF	TGTGCCAGTAGCTCCGAGACAGGGGCAATATCGGAGCAGTACTTC
TRBV28	few	TRBJ1-5	-	CASRVGGADQPQHF	TGTGCCAGCAGGGTGGGGGGGGCCGATCAGCCCCAGCATTTT
TRBV5-5	-	TRBJ1-5	-	CASSLTDFAVQPQHF	TGTGCCAGCAGCTTGACCGACTTTGCAGTTCAGCCCCAGCATTTT
TRBV2	-	TRBJ2-3	-	CASTGVDTQYF	TGTGCCAGCACGGGGGTAGATACGCAGTATTTT
TRBV4-1	-	TRBJ2-7	-	CASSQPPGEEQYF	TGCGCCAGCAGCCAACCCCCAGGGGAAGAGCAGTACTTC
TRBV7-8	-	TRBJ2-5	-	CASSLDSRGTQYF	TGTGCCAGCAGCTTAGACAGCCGGGGGACCCAGTACTTC
TRBV6-4	once	TRBJ1-2	TRBD1	CASRMTIGTDYGYTF	TGTGCCAGCAGGATGACCATAGGGACAGATTATGGCTACACCTTC
TRBV30	-	TRBJ1-5	-	CAWSGGDGVGQPQHF	TGTGCCTGGAGTGGGGGGGATGGGGTCGGTCAGCCCCAGCATTTT
TRBV6-5	-	TRBJ1-1	TRBD1	CASIGTGGIEAFF	TGTGCCAGCATAGGGACAGGGGGCATCGAAGCTTTCTTT
TRBV5-4	-	TRBJ2-3	TRBD2	CASSSRLAGDTDTQYF	TGTGCCAGCAGTTCCCGACTAGCGGGGGACACAGATACGCAGTATTTT
TRBV11-3	-	TRBJ1-6	TRBD1	CASRRGQGNSPLHF	TGTGCCAGCAGGCGGGGACAGGGAAATTCACCCCTCCACTTT
TRBV3-1/TRBV3-2	-	TRBJ1-1	-	CASSRQQGEPNTEAFF	TGTGCCAGCAGCCGTCAACAGGGAGAACCTAACACTGAAGCTTTCTTT
TRBV6-4	-	TRBJ2-1	-	CASSDRPGSLDEQFF	TGTGCCAGCAGTGACAGGCCGGGTTCCCTGGATGAGCAGTTCTTC
TRBV18	-	TRBJ1-6	-	CASSPGLYNSPLHF	TGTGCCAGCTCACCTGGGCTCTATAATTCACCCCTCCACTTT
TRBV9	-	TRBJ2-1	-	CASSGMSGVNEQFF	TGTGCCAGCAGCGGCATGTCCGGAGTAAATGAGCAGTTCTTC
TRBV18	-	TRBJ1-1	TRBD1	CASSLGQGGMNTEAFF	TGTGCCAGCTCCCTAGGACAGGGCGGTATGAACACTGAAGCTTTCTTT
TRBV27	-	TRBJ1-3	-	CASSLGAFSGNTIYF	TGTGCCAGCAGTTTAGGGGCCTTCTCTGGAAACACCATATATTTT
TRBV24-1	-	TRBJ1-2	-	CATSDSNYGYTF	TGTGCCACCAGTGACAGTAACTATGGCTACACCTTC
TRBV7-3	-	TRBJ1-1	TRBD1	CASSWTGGTEAFF	TGTGCCAGCAGCTGGACAGGGGGCACTGAAGCTTTCTTT
TRBV12-3/TRBV12-4	-	TRBJ2-2	-	CASSFVSGELFF	TGTGCCAGCAGTTTCGTGTCCGGGGAGCTGTTTTTT
TRBV12-3/TRBV12-4	-	TRBJ1-5	-	CASRKDNLGAQHF	TGTGCCAGCAGGAAGGACAACTTAGGAGCCCAGCATTTT
TRBV30	once	TRBJ1-5	-	CAWSVLVGGNQPQHF	TGTGCCTGGAGTGTACTCGTCGGGGGCAATCAGCCCCAGCATTTT
TRBV7-9	-	TRBJ2-3	-	CASSPRTITDTQYF	TGTGCCAGCAGCCCCCGGACTATCACAGATACGCAGTATTTT
TRBV7-2	-	TRBJ1-6	TRBD1	CASSRYPGTGGNSPLHF	TGTGCCAGCAGCAGATACCCCGGGACAGGGGGTAATTCACCCCTCCACTTT
TRBV6-4	few	TRBJ1-2	TRBD1	CASSDSGTGGGGYTF	TGTGCCAGCAGTGACTCGGGGACAGGTGGCGGTGGCTACACCTTC
TRBV11-2	-	TRBJ2-3	-	CASSQVINRKSTDTQYF	TGTGCCAGCAGCCAAGTAATCAACAGGAAAAGCACAGATACGCAGTATTTT
TRBV6-2/TRBV6-3	once	TRBJ2-2	-	CASSYVVGELFF	TGTGCCAGCAGTTATGTAGTCGGGGAGCTGTTTTTT
TRBV19	-	TRBJ1-3	-	CASSIYRSSGNTIYF	TGTGCCAGTAGTATATATAGAAGCTCTGGAAACACCATATATTTT
TRBV30	-	TRBJ1-1	TRBD1	CAWSSGTADTEAFF	TGTGCCTGGAGTTCCGGGACAGCGGACACTGAAGCTTTCTTT
TRBV18	-	TRBJ1-1	TRBD1	CASSPRQGTLEAFF	TGTGCCAGCTCACCACGACAGGGTACCCTTGAAGCTTTCTTT
TRBV6-5	-	TRBJ1-5	TRBD1	CASSYYRGKGQPQHF	TGTGCCAGCAGTTATTACAGGGGGAAGGGTCAGCCCCAGCATTTT
TRBV4-1	-	TRBJ1-2	TRBD1	CASRDRDFGYGYTF	TGCGCCAGCAGGGACAGGGATTTCGGCTATGGCTACACCTTC
TRBV3-1/TRBV3-2	-	TRBJ1-1	TRBD1	CASSQYGTGGYTEAFF	TGTGCCAGCAGCCAATACGGGACAGGGGGTTACACTGAAGCTTTCTTT
TRBV2	-	TRBJ2-2	-	CASRVERNGVGELFF	TGTGCCAGCAGGGTAGAACGGAACGGAGTCGGGGAGCTGTTTTTT
TRBV4-1	-	TRBJ2-5	-	CASSPQGGKETQYF	TGCGCCAGCAGCCCCCAGGGCGGTAAAGAGACCCAGTACTTC
TRBV29-1	-	TRBJ1-6	-	CSAGTIDSPLHF	TGCAGCGCCGGGACAATTGATTCACCCCTCCACTTT
TRBV11-3	-	TRBJ2-2	TRBD1	CASRQGQGYTGELFF	TGTGCCAGCAGGCAGGGACAGGGGTACACCGGGGAGCTGTTTTTT
TRBV6-2/TRBV6-3	-	TRBJ2-7	TRBD1	CASSYPGQGNYEQYF	TGTGCCAGCAGTTACCCGGGACAGGGCAATTACGAGCAGTACTTC
TRBV9	-	TRBJ2-1	TRBD1	CASSEPRQGGFNEQFF	TGTGCCAGCAGCGAACCCAGACAGGGGGGCTTCAATGAGCAGTTCTTC
TRBV27	-	TRBJ2-7	TRBD1	CASSLWTGIPYEQYF	TGTGCCAGCAGTTTATGGACAGGGATCCCCTACGAGCAGTACTTC
TRBV4-1	-	TRBJ2-3	-	CASSLSRTPSTDTQYF	TGCGCCAGCAGCCTTAGTAGGACTCCTAGCACAGATACGCAGTATTTT
TRBV7-2	-	TRBJ1-1	-	CASSLHGVLNTEAFF	TGTGCCAGCAGCTTACACGGGGTACTGAACACTGAAGCTTTCTTT
TRBV29-1	once	TRBJ2-3	TRBD1	CSVLKGGTGTDTQYF	TGCAGCGTTCTAAAAGGGGGCACCGGCACAGATACGCAGTATTTT
TRBV29-1	-	TRBJ1-2	TRBD1	CSEDRNYGYTF	TGCAGCGAGGACAGGAACTATGGCTACACCTTC
TRBV7-3	-	TRBJ2-2	-	CASSLIGGATGELFF	TGTGCCAGCAGCTTAATTGGGGGGGCCACCGGGGAGCTGTTTTTT
TRBV4-2	-	TRBJ1-1	-	CASSQEGGTRTNTEAFF	TGTGCCAGCAGCCAAGAGGGGGGGACAAGGACCAACACTGAAGCTTTCTTT